The 12 T cell receptor beta chains below all came from one sample that was sequenced in a study of graft-versus-host responses after intestinal transplantation (dated by TCRdb to 2020 to 2022). These TCRs are of unknown antigen specificity. Receptors were amplified or captured by the immunoSEQ multiplex PCR assay. The table was pulled from immuneACCESS by TCRdb, which kept in-frame rearrangements only. Such tables lose some clones; where checked, under half of the loss comes from unresolved V genes, and the rest has no known cause. The sample data list about 85,000 clones, and approximately 80% of these were observed just once. The ten largest clones add up to around 0.83% of the sample. The time point tag for this specimen amounts to: cells obtained before transplantation from donor or recipient. Sequenced here: unstimulated CD4+ T cells sorted from spleen or lymph node cells, sampled before intestinal transplant. Receptor source: a human donor who received an intestinal transplant.

The chain joins TRBV7-8 to TRBJ2-5, with 10 bases that match TRBD2. Germline V lookup: CDR1 SGHVS, CDR2 FQNEAQ. The trim removed 1 base at V and 2 bases at J, leaving 7 bases unmatched. This CDR3 comprises 17 residues. CDR3 amino acids: CASSLGGLALIQETQYF. CDR3 nucleotide sequence: TGTGCCAGCAGCTTAGGGGGACTAGCGTTAATTCAAGAGACCCAGTACTTC.

CDR3 in DNA: TGCGCCAGCAGCCGCACCGACAGGGTGAACACTGAAGCTTTCTTT. Its translation is CASSRTDRVNTEAFF. The chain recombines TRBV4-1 with TRBJ1-1; 7 bases are shared with TRBD1. Trimming took 4 bases from V and 0 from J; bases not matched to a gene: 5. Germline values: CDR1 MGHRA, CDR2 YSYEKL. The CDR3 is made up of 15 amino acids.

This chain uses TRBV2 with TRBJ1-5; 7 positions agree with TRBD1. The V gene's germline CDR1 is SNHLY and CDR2 FYNNEI. With 1 base clipped from V and 2 bases from J, the junction kept 2 bases outside the gene matches. The CDR3 is 15 amino acids. CDR3 coding DNA: TGTGCCAGCAGTGAAGAGGGGGCTGGCAATCAGCCCCAGCATTTT. It codes for CASSEEGAGNQPQHF. Drawing the rest from reference TRBV2 and TRBJ1-5, the complete variable domain is EPEVTQTPSHQVTQMGQEVILRCVPISNHLYFYWYRQILGQKVEFLVSFYNNEISEKSEIFDDQFSVERPDGSNFTLKIRSTKLEDSAMYFCASSEEGAGNQPQHFGDGTRLSIL.

The genes are TRBV29-1 and TRBJ1-2; 7 nucleotides align to TRBD1. V trimming: 7 bases; J trimming: 8 bases; junction bases outside the gene matches: 10. Looked up from germline, CDR1 is SQVTM and CDR2 is ANQGSEA. This CDR3 spans 12 amino acids. This chain's CDR3 is CSGSTQGRGYTF. As DNA, the CDR3 is TGCAGCGGATCCACACAGGGGCGAGGCTACACCTTC.

The table lists this clone with many counts. This chain links TRBV2 with TRBJ2-2, with D possibly TRBD1 on 6 matching bases. The CDR3 runs to 14 residues. V was pared by 5 bases and J by 4 bases, with 11 bases between. CDR1 is SNHLY and CDR2 is FYNNEI in the germline V gene. The CDR3 is CASSPGQTTGELFF. The CDR3, as DNA: TGTGCCAGCAGTCCGGGACAAACCACCGGGGAGCTGTTTTTT. The full variable domain, in which reference TRBV2 and TRBJ2-2 provide the parts outside the CDR3, is EPEVTQTPSHQVTQMGQEVILRCVPISNHLYFYWYRQILGQKVEFLVSFYNNEISEKSEIFDDQFSVERPDGSNFTLKIRSTKLEDSAMYFCASSPGQTTGELFFGEGSRLTVL.

There are a few counts of this clone. The chain links TRBV2 to TRBJ2-1; 8 bases fit TRBD1. J gave up 5 bases and V 6 bases, and 6 bases lay outside the gene matches. This CDR3 contains 14 residues. Germline CDR1 and CDR2: SNHLY and FYNNEI. The CDR3 sequence: CASSAQGADNEQFF. DNA of the CDR3: TGTGCCAGCAGCGCGCAGGGGGCAGACAATGAGCAGTTCTTC.

The chain has TRBV5-1 and TRBJ2-1, with 12 bases aligning to TRBD2. CDR1 and CDR2 from the germline V gene are SGHRS and YFSETQ. CDR3 length: 15 amino acids. The ends lost 3 bases at V and 7 bases at J; junction bases unmatched: 5. The CDR3 bases are TGCGCCAGCAGCTGGACTAGCGGGAATGAAAATGAGCAGTTCTTC. This gives the protein CASSWTSGNENEQFF.

The chain combines TRBV19 with TRBJ2-5; D is perhaps TRBD1 (5 bases). Germline-derived CDR1 and CDR2 are LNHDA and SQIVND (reference sequence). Deletions cut 3 bases from V and 0 bases from J, with 11 bases between. CDR3 length: 15 amino acids. CDR3 residues: CASSMGSGYQETQYF. Written as DNA, the CDR3 is TGTGCCAGTAGTATGGGATCAGGGTACCAAGAGACCCAGTACTTC. Full variable domain (missing parts from reference TRBV19 and TRBJ2-5): DGGITQSPKYLFRKEGQNVTLSCEQNLNHDAMYWYRQDPGQGLRLIYYSQIVNDFQKGDIAEGYSVSREKKESFPLTVTSAQKNPTAFYLCASSMGSGYQETQYFGPGTRLLVL.

The gene calls are TRBV6-1 and TRBJ2-5, with D tentatively TRBD2 (5 bases). The CDR3 is 12 amino acids. Germline values: CDR1 MNHNS, CDR2 SASEGT. V was pared by 4 bases and J by 4 bases, with 7 bases between. The CDR3 nucleotides read TGTGCCAGCAGTGTAGGGAGAGAGACCCAGTACTTC. Translating it yields CASSVGRETQYF.

The chain has TRBV2 and TRBJ2-7, with D tentatively TRBD1 (5 bases). This CDR3 region has 13 residues. The germline V and J ends were trimmed by 6 bases and 7 bases, with 16 bases remaining between them. CDR1 is SNHLY and CDR2 is FYNNEI in the germline V gene. CDR3 nucleotides: TGTGCCAGCAGGAATGAAGGGCAGGGAGAGCAGTACTTC. Protein product: CASRNEGQGEQYF.

This clone was recorded once. V is TRBV7-9 and J is TRBJ2-3; 9 bases map to TRBD1. The CDR3 length is 15 residues. CDR1 SEHNR and CDR2 FQNEAQ come from the germline V gene (reference sequence). J gave up 2 bases and V 5 bases, and 5 bases lay outside the gene matches. The CDR3 region has the DNA TGTGCCAGCAGCCTCAGGACAGGGGACACAGATACGCAGTATTTT. It translates to CASSLRTGDTDTQYF.

V gene TRBV2 combines with J gene TRBJ2-1; D gene ambiguous. There are 10 residues in the CDR3. CDR1 SNHLY and CDR2 FYNNEI come from the germline V gene. The V gene lost 2 bases and the J gene lost 12 bases, with 5 bases spanning the gap. The CDR3: CASSELTQFF. CDR3 nucleotide sequence: TGTGCCAGCAGTGAACTAACGCAGTTCTTC.